Below, 29 T cell receptor beta chains from the same sample are listed, as sequenced in a study of blood T cells in healthy people across ages (dated by TCRdb to the mid-2010s). Libraries were made using 5' RACE. The sequencing machine was an Illumina HiSeq 2500. A second PCR of about 7 to 12 cycles was run with a J-beta primer mix and a sample-barcoded 5' primer. In TCRdb, the public reads were trimmed at Q25 with fastp and aligned with MiXCR, with productive beta chains retained. Every CDR3 protein is listed once, alongside the most common genes and DNA of its rows. This sample has about 320,000 distinct CDR3 sequences in its table, and 27% of those were observed once. Over 25% of the sample rests with the top ten. Sequencing input: blood. Every receptor here comes from a woman aged 70-85 years in good health.

In this sample, this clonotype turned up many times. The chain couples TRBV27 to TRBJ1-1; D gene unclear. Trimming removed 3 bases at V and 8 bases at J, with 16 bases between. The CDR3 spans 14 residues. CDR1 is MNHEY, CDR2 SMNVEV, per germline (reference sequence). The CDR3 region has the DNA TGTGCCAGCAGTTTTGGATTAAGCGTAACCGAAGCTTTCTTT. Protein sequence: CASSFGLSVTEAFF.

This clonotype occurred many times. This CDR3 reads CASSQTPRGLGEAFF. Here the CDR3 DNA reads TGTGCCAGCAGCCAAACTCCTAGGGGGCTTGGTGAAGCTTTCTTT. The chain couples TRBV4-2 to TRBJ1-1, with TRBD1 matching 7 bases. This CDR3 spans 15 amino acids. Germline assignment: CDR1 LGHNA and CDR2 YNFKEQ. V lost 2 bases and J lost 7; bases outside the gene matches: 10.

The rearrangement links TRBV20-1 to TRBJ2-6; 7 positions agree with TRBD2. Per germline, CDR1 DFQATT and CDR2 SNEGSKA (reference sequence). This CDR3 has 15 residues. The junction had 3 bases not matched to a gene; V was cut back by 2 bases and J by 2 bases. The CDR3 coding sequence is TGCAGTGCTAGACCCGGACTAGCTGGGGCCAACGTCCTGACTTTC. Translated, it gives CSARPGLAGANVLTF.

This chain connects TRBV28 to TRBJ2-1; 9 nucleotides agree with TRBD1. The CDR3 length is 16 residues. V was pared by 6 bases and J by 4 bases, with 10 bases of the junction left unmatched. Germline V gene lookup returns CDR1 MDHEN and CDR2 SYDVKM. CDR3 DNA: TGTGCCAGCAGCCATAATAGGGACAGGGTTTACAATGAGCAGTTCTTC. This sequence encodes CASSHNRDRVYNEQFF.

The chain uses TRBV18 and TRBJ1-2; tentative D call: TRBD1 (6 bases). The V gene's germline CDR1 is KGHSH and CDR2 LQKENI. V lost 4 bases and J 4 bases, leaving 13 bases between the germline ends. This CDR3 has 14 amino acids. CDR3 residues: CASSHAGGGYGYTF. The DNA for the CDR3 is TGTGCCAGCTCACACGCCGGAGGGGGCTATGGCTACACCTTC.

This clonotype appeared a few times. The chain carries TRBV6-5 and TRBJ2-2; the D gene could be TRBD1 or TRBD2 (5 bases each). Germline V lookup: CDR1 MNHEY, CDR2 SVGAGI. The CDR3 consists of 14 residues. Trimming stripped 5 bases from V and 3 bases from J, with 10 bases between. The CDR3 loop reads CASSRDRDTGELFF. CDR3 DNA: TGTGCCAGCAGTCGGGACCGGGACACCGGGGAGCTGTTTTTT.

This sequence joins TRBV5-4 and TRBJ2-5, with 13 bases fitting TRBD2. The end of the DNA fits TRBJ2-1 better, so the J call may be wrong. CDR1 SGHNT and CDR2 YYREEE come from the germline V gene (reference sequence). This CDR3 region has 15 residues. The CDR3 DNA is TGTGCCATCGAACTAGCGGGAGGGCCAGTCAATGAGCAGTTCTTC. Its protein is CAIELAGGPVNEQFF.

The V call is TRBV2, the J call TRBJ2-5; maybe TRBD2 (6 bases). The CDR3 loop spans 13 amino acids. Germline V gives CDR1 SNHLY, CDR2 FYNNEI. V gave up 3 bases and J gave up 10 bases, with 15 bases separating them. This CDR3 is CASSDRVGGGQYF. The CDR3 nucleotides are TGTGCCAGCAGTGATCGGGTGGGGGGAGGCCAGTACTTC.

The chain combines TRBV6-1 with TRBJ2-6; no clear D. This CDR3 has 16 residues. The V gene lost 1 base and the J gene lost 0 bases, with 7 bases spanning the gap. Germline values: CDR1 MNHNS, CDR2 SASEGT. Written as DNA, the CDR3 is TGTGCCAGCAGTGAAGGCGTGAGCTCTGGGGCCAACGTCCTGACTTTC. It yields the protein CASSEGVSSGANVLTF.

This clonotype was recorded only once. J is TRBJ2-1 and V is TRBV20-1, with 9 bases lining up with TRBD1. Trimming took 5 bases from V and 7 from J; bases not matched to a gene: 12. The CDR3 is made up of 15 amino acids. CDR1 DFQATT and CDR2 SNEGSKA come from the germline V gene (reference sequence). The CDR3: CSAQSGTGSGNEQFF. The DNA of the CDR3 is TGCAGTGCTCAATCCGGGACAGGGTCAGGGAATGAGCAGTTCTTC.

The J gene is TRBJ2-1, the V gene TRBV9; TRBD1 or TRBD2 may be the D gene (5 bases each). V lost 0 bases, J lost 7 bases, and 20 bases lay in between. This CDR3 is 17 amino acids long. Germline V gives CDR1 SGDLS, CDR2 YYNGEE. The DNA for the CDR3 is TGTGCCAGCAGCGTAGGTCCGGGGCCCCTGATTTGGAATGAGCAGTTCTTC. This gives the protein CASSVGPGPLIWNEQFF.

The chain joins TRBV13 to TRBJ2-1, with D tentatively TRBD1 or TRBD2 (5 bases each). V lost 2 bases to trimming and J lost 9 bases, with 17 bases between them. Germline V CDR1 and CDR2: PRHDT, FYEKMQ (reference sequence). This CDR3 has 15 amino acids. CDR3 DNA: TGTGCCAGCAGCTTACGGGGCGGAGCGGTGGGTGAGCAGTTCTTC. Protein: CASSLRGGAVGEQFF.

The chain joins TRBV29-1 to TRBJ2-1, with TRBD2 matching 8 bases. Trimming removed 6 bases from V and 4 bases from J; junction bases left unmatched: 5. CDR1 SQVTM and CDR2 ANQGSEA come from the germline V gene. The CDR3 is 13 residues long. The CDR3 DNA is TGCAGCGTGACTAGCGCGACATACAATGAGCAGTTCTTC. Encoded protein: CSVTSATYNEQFF.

The chain carries TRBV29-1 and TRBJ2-5, with D perhaps TRBD1 or TRBD2 (5 bases each). The germline gives CDR1 SQVTM, CDR2 ANQGSEA. The CDR3 extends over 18 amino acids. V lost 3 bases, J lost 1 base, and 24 bases lay in between. CDR3 sequence reads: CSVDRLRRSGRSQETQYF. The CDR3 DNA is TGCAGCGTTGACAGATTGCGTCGCTCGGGGCGCAGCCAAGAGACCCAGTACTTC.

The chain combines TRBV15 with TRBJ2-2; TRBD2 matches at 7 bases. Germline values: CDR1 LNHNV, CDR2 YYDKDF (reference sequence). This CDR3 has 17 residues. V was clipped by 3 bases and J by 5 bases; unmatched bases: 12. In DNA form, the CDR3 reads TGTGCCACCAGCAGTAGTAGCGGGTTACGCACAACCGGGGAGCTGTTTTTT. Its protein product is CATSSSSGLRTTGELFF.

V is TRBV12-3 or TRBV12-4 and J is TRBJ2-3, with TRBD1 matching 10 bases. With V trimmed by 1 base and J by 15 bases, 22 bases remained unmatched. This CDR3 region has 18 residues. CDR3 sequence (DNA): TGTGCCAGCAGTTTAGGGGACAGGGGCATAGAGGGCACAGATATGCAATATTTT. Translation: CASSLGDRGIEGTDMQYF.

The sample holds a few counts of this clonotype. The junction departs from germline at one end; a sequencing error may be responsible. The chain carries TRBV4-3 and TRBJ2-7; D might be TRBD1 or TRBD2, each matching 5 bases. The CDR3 sequence is 15 residues long. Germline values: CDR1 LGHNA, CDR2 YSLEER. The CDR3 nucleotides read TGCGCCAGCAGCCAAGGGGCAGGGTTGATGGACGAGCGGTGCTTC. This sequence encodes CASSQGAGLMDERCF.

This chain links TRBV7-3 with TRBJ2-7; D unclear. This CDR3 contains 12 residues. Trimming left V 0 bases short and J 6 bases short, with 6 bases between. Germline V gene sequence: CDR1 SGHTA, CDR2 FQGTGA. CDR3 nucleotide sequence: TGTGCCAGCAGCTTAACAGGGCGCGAGCAGTACTTC. This sequence encodes CASSLTGREQYF. The full variable domain, rest sourced from reference TRBV7-3 and TRBJ2-7, is GAGVSQTPSNKVTEKGKYVELRCDPISGHTALYWYRQSLGQGPEFLIYFQGTGAADDSGLPNDRFFAVRPEGSVSTLKIQRTERGDSAVYLCASSLTGREQYFGPGTRLTVT.

This clonotype appeared a few times. The chain employs TRBV7-9 and TRBJ1-1; possibly TRBD1 for D (6 bases). Trimming stripped 10 bases from V and 10 bases from J, with 22 bases between. The CDR3 runs to 13 residues. Germline loops: CDR1 SEHNR, CDR2 FQNEAQ (reference sequence). The CDR3 DNA is TGTGCCACCCGTCAAAATGAGGGGGGGGGAGCTTTCTTT. Protein product: CATRQNEGGGAFF.

The chain carries TRBV11-2 and TRBJ2-3, with D possibly being TRBD1 or TRBD2 (5 bases each). Trimming took off 2 bases at V and 8 bases at J, with 11 bases between the two ends. The CDR3 covers 13 residues. The germline CDR1 and CDR2 sequences are SGHAT and FQNNGV. CDR3 DNA: TGTGCCAGCAGCTTACCCGTGGGGGTTACGCAGTATTTT. This encodes CASSLPVGVTQYF.

V gene TRBV4-1 combines with J gene TRBJ2-2; TRBD2 matches 11 bases. V gave up 3 bases and J gave up 6 bases; unmatched junction bases: 3. This CDR3 has 15 residues. Germline V gene lookup returns CDR1 MGHRA and CDR2 YSYEKL. This chain's CDR3 is CASSQPGLAAGELFF. For the CDR3, the DNA is TGCGCCAGCAGCCAGCCGGGACTAGCGGCCGGGGAGCTGTTTTTT.

In its sample, this clonotype was seen many times. V and J are TRBV18 and TRBJ1-4; D unresolved. CDR3 length: 13 residues. V lost 8 bases, J lost 1 base, and 8 bases lay in between. The germline V gene encodes CDR1 KGHSH and CDR2 LQKENI. CDR3: CASAGGTNEKLFF. CDR3 DNA: TGTGCCAGCGCAGGAGGAACTAATGAAAAACTGTTTTTT.

The rearrangement links TRBV15 to TRBJ1-4; maybe TRBD1 (6 bases). The CDR3 totals 14 residues. CDR1 LNHNV and CDR2 YYDKDF come from the germline V gene (reference sequence). V gave up 0 bases and J gave up 8 bases, with 10 bases separating them. The CDR3 DNA is TGTGCCACCAGCAGAGACAGGGGCAGAGAAAAACTGTTTTTT. This encodes CATSRDRGREKLFF.

This chain uses TRBV19 with TRBJ2-5; D unresolved. The J call may be incorrect, as the DNA end agrees better with TRBJ2-1. The CDR3 loop spans 15 amino acids. CDR1 and CDR2 from the germline V gene are LNHDA and SQIVND (reference sequence). The DNA of the CDR3 is TGTGCCAGTAGTATATCCACCCCCAATGGGAATGAGCAGTTCTTC. This gives the protein CASSISTPNGNEQFF.

This clonotype has just a few counts. The V call is TRBV20-1, the J call TRBJ1-6, with TRBD1 matching 7 bases. The germline V gene has CDR1 DFQATT and CDR2 SNEGSKA (reference sequence). This CDR3 contains 16 residues. V lost 0 bases to trimming and J lost 8 bases; unmatched junction nucleotides: 10. The CDR3 DNA follows: TGCAGTGCTAGAGAGCAGGGGGGACAGCGGGATTCACCCCTCCACTTT. It encodes CSAREQGGQRDSPLHF.

This clonotype was picked up a small number of times. The chain recombines TRBV4-3 with TRBJ2-5; 12 bases agree with TRBD2. TRBJ2-7 matches the DNA end more closely, so the J call is doubtful. This CDR3 is 15 amino acids long. Germline values: CDR1 LGHNA, CDR2 YSLEER. For the CDR3, the DNA is TGCGCCAGCAGCCAAGAACTAGCGGGAGGATACGAGCAGTACTTC. Translation: CASSQELAGGYEQYF.

This clonotype was seen a handful of times. The V call is TRBV13, the J call TRBJ2-5, with 7 positions matching TRBD1. Losses at the gene ends were 5 bases for V and 4 bases for J; bases not matched to a gene: 7. The CDR3 length is 14 residues. The germline V gene encodes CDR1 PRHDT and CDR2 FYEKMQ (reference sequence). The CDR3 DNA is TGTGCCAGCAGCCCCAGGGACAGCCGAGAGACCCAGTACTTC. Translation gives CASSPRDSRETQYF.

This clonotype was detected many times. The chain uses TRBV28 and TRBJ2-5, with 11 positions matching TRBD2. The CDR3 is made up of 15 amino acids. V trimming: 1 base; J trimming: 5 bases; junction bases outside the gene matches: 3. Looked up from germline, CDR1 is MDHEN and CDR2 is SYDVKM. The CDR3 region is CASSLSPSGRETQYF. The CDR3 DNA sequence: TGTGCCAGCAGTTTATCTCCTAGCGGGAGGGAGACCCAGTACTTC.

This chain's CDR3 is CSARGPGTLSNYGYTF. The CDR3 DNA follows: TGCAGTGCTAGAGGTCCAGGAACGTTGTCTAACTATGGCTACACCTTC. The chain recombines TRBV20-1 with TRBJ1-2, with D uncertain. CDR3 length: 16 residues. In germline, CDR1 is DFQATT, CDR2 SNEGSKA (reference sequence). V shed 1 base and J shed 0 bases, with 15 bases lying between them.